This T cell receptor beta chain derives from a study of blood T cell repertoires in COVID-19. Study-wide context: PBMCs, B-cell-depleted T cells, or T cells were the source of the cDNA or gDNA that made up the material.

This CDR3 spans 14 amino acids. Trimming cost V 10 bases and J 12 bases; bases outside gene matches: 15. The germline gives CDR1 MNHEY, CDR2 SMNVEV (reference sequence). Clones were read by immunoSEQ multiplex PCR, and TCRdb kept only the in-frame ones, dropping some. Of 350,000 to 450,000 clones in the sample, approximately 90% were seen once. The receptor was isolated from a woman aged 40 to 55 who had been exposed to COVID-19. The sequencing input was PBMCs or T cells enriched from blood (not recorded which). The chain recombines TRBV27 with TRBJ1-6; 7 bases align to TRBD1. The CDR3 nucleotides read TGTGCCACAGGGGGTTGGGGGATTGGTGTACCCCTCCACTTT. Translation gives CATGGWGIGVPLHF.